These 28 T cell receptor beta chains originate from one sample sequenced in a study of T cells in Graves' hyperthyroidism and ophthalmopathy. Regions amplified from RNA transcripts were the TCR beta CDR3 regions. TCR CDR3 underwent first-round RT-PCR with the HTBI primer set. MiXCR, applied by TCRdb to the multiplex PCR reads, yields one record per CDR3 protein. The sample lists more than 500,000 distinct CDR3 sequences; roughly 46% were seen once. The specimen sequenced was peripheral blood or thyroid tissue (not recorded which). All receptors come from an adult woman with Graves' disease, either hyperthyroidism or ophthalmopathy (not recorded which).

This clonotype was counted ten times or more. This chain uses TRBV5-1 with TRBJ1-2; possible D gene TRBD1, 6 bases. V lost 4 bases to trimming and J lost 4 bases, with 14 bases between them. The germline CDR1 and CDR2 sequences are SGHRS and YFSETQ. The CDR3 is made up of 14 amino acids. The CDR3 nucleotides are TGCGCCAGCAGCCTGACCACAGGGAGCTATGGCTACACCTTC. Translated: CASSLTTGSYGYTF. Based on the CDR3 plus reference TRBV5-1 and TRBJ1-2, the full variable domain is KAGVTQTPRYLIKTRGQQVTLSCSPISGHRSVSWYQQTPGQGLQFLFEYFSETQRNKGNFPGRFSGRQFSNSRSEMNVSTLELGDSALYLCASSLTTGSYGYTFGSGTRLTVV.

As DNA, the CDR3 is TGTGCCAGCAGCTTAAGCCGGGACTTCTACTACGAGCAGTACTTC. This sequence encodes CASSLSRDFYYEQYF. The rearrangement joins TRBV5-5 to TRBJ2-7; TRBD2 is a possible D gene (6 bases). The CDR3 sequence is 15 residues long. V was trimmed by 2 bases and J by 3 bases, leaving 15 bases between them. Germline lookup yields CDR1 SGHKS and CDR2 YYEKEE (reference sequence).

Of note for this clonotype: This sequence may be a read error, since a much larger clone differs from it by one base. This chain joins TRBV6-1 and TRBJ1-1, with TRBD1 identical over 8 bases. Per germline, CDR1 MNHNS and CDR2 SASEGT. This CDR3 is 13 amino acids long. DNA for the CDR3: TGTGCCAGCAGCGGATTGGGGACAGGTGAAGCTTCCTTT. It codes for CASSGLGTGEASF.

CDR3 in amino acids: CASSGGQTTHTQYF. DNA of the CDR3: TGTGCCAGCAGTGGGGGACAAACCACGCATACGCAGTATTTT. The chain recombines TRBV2 with TRBJ2-3; D is perhaps TRBD1 (6 bases). CDR1 SNHLY and CDR2 FYNNEI come from the germline V gene. Deletions cut 4 bases from V and 7 bases from J, with 15 bases between. This CDR3 spans 14 amino acids. Looking up the rest from reference TRBV2 and TRBJ2-3 gives the full variable domain: EPEVTQTPSHQVTQMGQEVILRCVPISNHLYFYWYRQILGQKVEFLVSFYNNEISEKSEIFDDQFSVERPDGSNFTLKIRSTKLEDSAMYFCASSGGQTTHTQYFGPGTRLTVL.

The V gene is TRBV29-1, the J gene TRBJ2-7; 9 bases agree with TRBD2. V was clipped by 6 bases and J by 11 bases; unmatched bases: 11. The CDR3 spans 12 residues. CDR1 SQVTM and CDR2 ANQGSEA come from the germline V gene. DNA of the CDR3: TGCAGCGTGGGGGGGGGAGGACTAGCGAAGTACTTC. As protein: CSVGGGGLAKYF.

This clonotype was detected ten times or more. The V and J genes are TRBV11-1 and TRBJ2-5; D might be TRBD1 or TRBD2, each matching 5 bases. The CDR3 has 15 amino acids. V lost 0 bases and J lost 4, with 12 bases in between. The V gene's germline CDR1 is SGHAT and CDR2 FQDESV (reference sequence). CDR3 in DNA: TGTGCCAGCAGCTTAGCGGATGGGGCGGGAGAGACCCAGTACTTC. This gives the protein CASSLADGAGETQYF.

This clonotype was detected many times. The V and J genes are TRBV4-1 and TRBJ1-5; the D gene is possibly TRBD1 (6 bases). The germline V and J ends were trimmed by 2 bases and 9 bases, with 14 bases remaining between them. The CDR3 has 14 residues. Per the germline V gene, CDR1 is MGHRA and CDR2 is YSYEKL. CDR3 amino acids: CASSQRDTLTPQHF. CDR3 coding DNA: TGCGCCAGCAGCCAAAGGGACACTCTCACGCCCCAGCATTTT.

This clonotype has at least ten counts. The chain joins TRBV5-1 to TRBJ2-5, with D tentatively TRBD2 (6 bases). In germline, CDR1 is SGHRS, CDR2 YFSETQ. This CDR3 spans 14 amino acids. V lost 0 bases and J lost 3, with 9 bases in between. The CDR3 DNA follows: TGCGCCAGCAGCTTGGCCCCGGGAGAAGAGACCCAGTACTTC. Translating it yields CASSLAPGEETQYF.

The V and J genes are TRBV7-8 and TRBJ2-5; D perhaps matches TRBD2 (6 bases). The length of the CDR3 is 13 residues. The germline V gene has CDR1 SGHVS and CDR2 FQNEAQ. V was shortened by 5 bases and J by 5 bases, with 12 bases between the two germline ends. The CDR3 is CASSASGVETQYF. CDR3 nucleotide sequence: TGTGCCAGCAGCGCCTCGGGAGTGGAGACCCAGTACTTC.

J is TRBJ2-7 and V is TRBV7-6, with a tentative D call TRBD1 (5 bases). This CDR3 is built from 14 residues. V was cut by 5 bases and J by 2 bases, with 13 bases left in between. Germline CDR1 SGHVS, CDR2 FNYEAQ. In DNA, the CDR3 is TGTGCCAGCAGCCCAACCCAAGGGGCCTACGAGCAGTACTTC. It encodes CASSPTQGAYEQYF.

V usage is TRBV15 and J usage is TRBJ2-7, with D tentatively TRBD1 (5 bases). The ends were cut back, 2 bases at V and 0 bases at J, with 5 bases in the middle. The CDR3 has 13 residues. CDR1 LNHNV and CDR2 YYDKDF come from the germline V gene (reference sequence). The CDR3 DNA reads as TGTGCCACCAGCAGACAGGGCTCCTACGAGCAGTACTTC. Translating gives CATSRQGSYEQYF.

The chain has TRBV28 and TRBJ1-5, with a weak D call TRBD1 (6 bases). The CDR3 is 15 residues long. V was clipped by 4 bases and J by 7 bases, with 17 bases between them. Per the germline V gene, CDR1 is MDHEN and CDR2 is SYDVKM. CDR3 DNA sequence: TGTGCCAGCAGTTCATCCAGGGGTTGGTGGCAGCCCCAGCATTTT. This encodes CASSSSRGWWQPQHF.

As concerns this clonotype: One junction end does not reproduce the germline sequence, and a read error may be involved. This chain uses TRBV7-9 with TRBJ1-5; D is undetermined. Germline CDR1 is SEHNR and CDR2 is FQNEAQ (reference sequence). CDR3 length: 14 amino acids. For the CDR3, the DNA is TGTGCCAGTAGTATCGGGATCCGCAATCAGCTCCAGCATTTT. This sequence encodes CASSIGIRNQLQHF.

This clonotype was observed at least ten times. The rearrangement links TRBV12-3 or TRBV12-4 to TRBJ1-2; the D gene is possibly TRBD1 (5 bases). The CDR3 consists of 14 residues. The V end was cut by 5 bases, the J end by 2 bases, with 12 bases between. CDR3 in amino acids: CASSRQTANYGYTF. CDR3 sequence (DNA): TGTGCCAGCAGTCGCCAGACAGCAAACTATGGCTACACCTTC.

The chain links TRBV29-1 to TRBJ1-3; D ambiguous. The CDR3 runs to 12 residues. CDR1 is SQVTM, CDR2 ANQGSEA, per germline. CDR3 in DNA: TGCAGTCTTCCGGGCCCTGGAAACACCATATATTTT. This gives the protein CSLPGPGNTIYF.

This clonotype was counted between two and nine times. V gene TRBV29-1 combines with J gene TRBJ1-1; weak D call: TRBD1 (5 bases). The germline V and J ends were trimmed by 4 bases and 4 bases, with 16 bases remaining between them. Germline V gene lookup returns CDR1 SQVTM and CDR2 ANQGSEA. The CDR3 runs to 14 residues. The CDR3 loop is CSVAVGLGGTEAFF. The CDR3 coding sequence is TGCAGCGTTGCGGTGGGTCTCGGGGGCACTGAAGCTTTCTTT.

Many counts were recorded for this clonotype. The gene calls are TRBV4-1 and TRBJ2-7; 10 nucleotides agree with TRBD1. CDR3 length: 16 residues. The V and J ends lost 0 bases and 3 bases, in that order; junction bases with no gene match: 5. CDR1 and CDR2 from the germline V gene are MGHRA and YSYEKL. CDR3 sequence reads: CASSQDGDRGIYEQYF. Here the CDR3 DNA reads TGCGCCAGCAGCCAAGATGGGGACAGGGGAATCTACGAGCAGTACTTC.

On this clonotype: This likely comes from a read error, as the CDR3 has no conserved phenylalanine or tryptophan at its end. This chain uses TRBV7-3 with TRBJ2-5; tentative D call: TRBD1 (6 bases). Germline values: CDR1 SGHTA, CDR2 FQGTGA. This CDR3 is 15 amino acids long. The CDR3 DNA follows: TGTGCCAGCAGCAAAACCGGGACATACCAAGAGGCCCAGTACCTC. This codes for CASSKTGTYQEAQYL.

The table lists this clonotype with many counts. The chain employs TRBV4-1 and TRBJ1-5; 8 bases are shared with TRBD1. CDR3 length equals 15 residues. Trimming cost V 1 base and J 9 bases; bases outside gene matches: 8. In germline, CDR1 is MGHRA, CDR2 YSYEKL. The CDR3 loop is CASSQAGQGALPQHF. CDR3 bases: TGCGCCAGCAGCCAAGCAGGGCAGGGGGCATTGCCCCAGCATTTT.

There are many counts of this clonotype. The CDR3, as DNA: TGTGCCAGCAGCCCAAGCCGGGACCCAAGAAAATATGGCTACACCTTC. Translating it yields CASSPSRDPRKYGYTF. The genes are TRBV7-9 and TRBJ1-2; the D gene is possibly TRBD1 (5 bases). Trimming took off 5 bases at V and 5 bases at J, with 21 bases between the two ends. This CDR3 region has 16 residues. The V gene's germline CDR1 is SEHNR and CDR2 FQNEAQ (reference sequence).

This clonotype has a count of ten or more. The CDR3 DNA reads TGCGCCAGCAGCCAAGGGGGCCGGGAGTACTTC. This codes for CASSQGGREYF. V and J are TRBV4-1 and TRBJ2-7, with a tentative D call TRBD1 (5 bases). CDR1 MGHRA and CDR2 YSYEKL come from the germline V gene. The CDR3 runs to 11 residues. V was trimmed by 1 base and J by 11 bases, leaving 9 bases between them.

This clonotype was seen repeatedly, ten times or more. The chain couples TRBV25-1 to TRBJ2-7, with TRBD2 matching over 8 bases. CDR3 length equals 15 residues. The trim removed 3 bases at V and 4 bases at J, leaving 8 bases unmatched. The germline V gene encodes CDR1 MGHDK and CDR2 SYGVNS. In nucleotides, the CDR3 is TGTGCCAGCAGTGATGAGGGACTAGACTTTTACGAGCAGTACTTC. Encoded protein: CASSDEGLDFYEQYF.

This chain uses TRBV7-2 with TRBJ2-7; D may be TRBD1 or TRBD2 (5 bases each). Germline CDR1 is SGHTA and CDR2 is FQGNSA. The CDR3 covers 14 residues. Between the trimmed V and J ends, which lost 5 bases and 5 bases, there was a span of 16 bases. The CDR3 sequence: CASSPRDGVHEQYF. The CDR3 DNA reads as TGTGCCAGCAGCCCCCGGGACGGGGTCCACGAGCAGTACTTC.

This clonotype was counted a few times. With a much larger clone just one base away, this may be a read error. V usage is TRBV5-1 and J usage is TRBJ2-6, with D possibly matching TRBD2 (6 bases). This CDR3 spans 14 amino acids. CDR1 SGHRS and CDR2 YFSETQ come from the germline V gene. Trimming pared 4 bases from V and 3 bases from J, leaving 8 bases between. The CDR3 DNA sequence: TGCGCCAGCAGCGGCGGGATTGGGGCCAACGTCCTGACTTTC. This encodes CASSGGIGANVLTF.

The CDR3 sequence is CASSRAAGQDLTNYGYTF. As DNA, the CDR3 is TGTGCCAGCAGTCGAGCCGCCGGACAGGACCTAACTAACTATGGCTACACCTTC. J is TRBJ1-2 and V is TRBV6-5; 7 nucleotides agree with TRBD1. Germline V gene data show CDR1 as MNHEY and CDR2 as SVGAGI. V lost 5 bases, J lost 0 bases, and 15 bases stayed unmatched. The CDR3 length is 18 residues.

This clonotype was seen ten or more times. J is TRBJ1-1 and V is TRBV7-3; D is possibly TRBD1 (6 bases). V lost 3 bases and J lost 4, with 15 bases in between. The length of the CDR3 is 15 residues. The V gene's germline CDR1 is SGHTA and CDR2 FQGTGA. For the CDR3, the DNA is TGTGCCAGCAGCTTCTCCAGGGGCCTGGGCACTGAAGCTTTCTTT. Its translation: CASSFSRGLGTEAFF.

This sequence joins TRBV29-1 and TRBJ2-5; D gene unclear. V lost 2 bases to trimming and J lost 5 bases, with 9 bases between them. Germline V gives CDR1 SQVTM, CDR2 ANQGSEA. CDR3 length equals 12 residues. As DNA, the CDR3 is TGCAGCGTTGAAATCGGCGCCGAGACCCAGTACTTC. As protein: CSVEIGAETQYF.

At least ten counts were recorded for this clonotype. The J gene is TRBJ2-5, the V gene TRBV2; 9 bases are shared with TRBD2. From germline, CDR1 is SNHLY and CDR2 FYNNEI. J lost 5 bases, V lost 8 bases, and 9 bases had no gene match. CDR3 length equals 14 residues. As DNA, the CDR3 is TGTGCCAGCTTCACGCTAGCGGGAACGGAGACCCAGTACTTC. It encodes CASFTLAGTETQYF.